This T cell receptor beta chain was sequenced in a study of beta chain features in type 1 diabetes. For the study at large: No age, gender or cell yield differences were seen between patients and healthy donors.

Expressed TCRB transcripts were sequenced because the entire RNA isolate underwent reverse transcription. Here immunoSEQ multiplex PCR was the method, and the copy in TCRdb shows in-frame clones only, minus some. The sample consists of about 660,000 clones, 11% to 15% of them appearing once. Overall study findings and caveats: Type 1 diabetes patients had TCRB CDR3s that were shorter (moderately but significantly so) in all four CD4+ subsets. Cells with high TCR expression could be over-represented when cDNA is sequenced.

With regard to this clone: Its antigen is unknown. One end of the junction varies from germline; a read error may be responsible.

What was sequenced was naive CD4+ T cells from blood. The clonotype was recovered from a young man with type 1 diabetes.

As DNA, the CDR3 is TGTGCTAGCAGCTCCGGGACTAGCGGGAATGAGCAGTTCTTC. Translation gives CASSSGTSGNEQFF. The V gene is TRBV7-7, the J gene TRBJ2-1, with 12 bases matching TRBD2. There are 14 residues in the CDR3. Germline assignment: CDR1 SSHAT and CDR2 FNYEAQ (reference sequence).